One TCR beta chain is described in this entry. Its cognate antigen is unknown. Time point reported: blood 2 weeks post-SBRT. Treatment described: 15 Gy SBRT to primary tumor, nephrectomy 4 weeks later. Radiation-treated patients gave blood at baseline, week 2 and week 4. The assay was immunoSEQ multiplex PCR, and TCRdb's table has in-frame clones only and misses some. This sample has roughly 130,000 clones, with roughly 77% found just once. Germline V gene lookup returns CDR1 MNHNS and CDR2 SASEGT. The CDR3 runs 15 residues. The V gene end was trimmed by 0 bases and the J gene end by 7 bases; junction bases not matched to a gene: 8. This entry comes from a study of radiation and T cells in renal cell carcinoma. Background on the study: Nephrectomy followed 15 Gy stereotactic body radiation by 4 weeks. Study-level findings and limits: Without pretreatment biopsies, baseline tumor clonotype presence was undetermined. In blood, top tumor clones expanded by 2 weeks, shrinking by 4.

Sequenced material: blood, taken from a patient whose treatment included radiotherapy and nephrectomy. The receptor was isolated from a woman in her fifties or sixties with renal cell carcinoma. The rearrangement uses TRBV6-1 and TRBJ1-2; 7 positions agree with TRBD1. CDR3 bases: TGTGCCAGCAGTGAAGCGACAGGGACATATGGTGGCTACACCTTC. Its protein is CASSEATGTYGGYTF.